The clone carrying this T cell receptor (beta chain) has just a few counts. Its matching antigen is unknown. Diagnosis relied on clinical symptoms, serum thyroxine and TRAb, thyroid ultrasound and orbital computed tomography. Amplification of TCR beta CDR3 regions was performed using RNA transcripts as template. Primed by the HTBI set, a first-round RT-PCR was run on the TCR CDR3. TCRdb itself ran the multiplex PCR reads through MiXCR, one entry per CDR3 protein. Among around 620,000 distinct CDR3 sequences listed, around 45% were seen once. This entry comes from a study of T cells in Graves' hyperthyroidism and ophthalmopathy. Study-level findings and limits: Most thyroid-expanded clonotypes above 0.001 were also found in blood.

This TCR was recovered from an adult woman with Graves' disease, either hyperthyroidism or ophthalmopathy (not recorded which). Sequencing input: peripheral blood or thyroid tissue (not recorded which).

The CDR3 DNA is TGTGCCAGCAGCGCGGGACTAGCCACAGATACGCAGTATTTT. Protein product: CASSAGLATDTQYF. The chain combines TRBV9 with TRBJ2-3; 9 bases line up with TRBD2. This CDR3 has 14 amino acids. V shed 3 bases and J 2 bases; nucleotides not matched to a gene: 1. Germline V gene lookup returns CDR1 SGDLS and CDR2 YYNGEE. Full variable domain (remainder filled in from reference TRBV9 and TRBJ2-3): DSGVTQTPKHLITATGQRVTLRCSPRSGDLSVYWYQQSLDQGLQFLIQYYNGEERAKGNILERFSAQQFPDLHSELNLSSLELGDSALYFCASSAGLATDTQYFGPGTRLTVL.